This record looks at one T cell receptor beta chain sequence and its context. Its antigen is not known. This CDR3 region has 13 residues. Between the trimmed V and J ends, which lost 1 base and 8 bases, there was a span of 14 bases. Germline V gene sequence: CDR1 SQVTM, CDR2 ANQGSEA. Treatment defined: approximately nine-day PBMC culture with coronavirus spike peptide pools or control peptides (ViraFEST assay). This entry comes from a study of vaccination and CD4 T cells after COVID-19. General study results and limits: Convalescent patients had a median about 88% of post-vaccine SARS-CoV-2-reactive clones that were detected only after vaccination, not before it.

The Oncomine TCR Beta short-read assay generated sequence data from the DNA of cultured CD4+ T cells. TCRdb reprocessed the PCR reads via MiXCR and lists one record per CDR3 protein. The repertoire holds roughly 14,000 distinct CDR3 sequences, about 40% seen once, with 20% in the top ten. The sequencing input was cultured CD4+ T cells from blood. The chain has TRBV29-1 and TRBJ1-2, with TRBD1 as a possible D gene (6 bases). This receptor was identified in a human donor with COVID-19. CDR3 loop: CSVEGTEGGGYTF. The CDR3 DNA follows: TGCAGCGTTGAAGGGACAGAAGGCGGGGGCTACACCTTC.